A selection of T cell receptor beta chains follows, all from one sample in a study of PD-L1 blockade in urothelial cancer. Generated by immunoSEQ multiplex PCR, the TCRdb table keeps only in-frame clones and is missing some. This table holds tens of thousands of clones, almost 85% found once. The sample was PBMCs, taken around atezolizumab (anti-PD-L1) treatment. Every receptor here comes from a man between 70 and 80 years old with urothelial cancer. The CDR3 runs from the conserved cysteine through the conserved F or W. The order of the fields is clone size, V gene, J gene, D gene, CDR3 protein, CDR3 DNA. The D gene is left open where the match is weak. Rows give clone size only sometimes, using once, few, many, or a class for an expanded clone.

abundance: few
v_gene: TRBV2
j_gene: TRBJ1-2
d_gene: .
CDR3aa: CASKQNYGYTF
CDR3nt: TGTGCCAGCAAACAGAACTATGGCTACACCTTC

abundance: .
v_gene: TRBV6-1
j_gene: TRBJ1-2
d_gene: TRBD1
CDR3aa: CASSEAGTASYGYTF
CDR3nt: TGTGCCAGCAGTGAAGCAGGGACAGCTAGCTATGGCTACACCTTC

abundance: once
v_gene: TRBV5-1
j_gene: TRBJ2-3
d_gene: .
CDR3aa: CASSSQGETTDTQYF
CDR3nt: TGCGCCAGCAGCTCCCAAGGGGAAACCACAGATACGCAGTATTTT

abundance: .
v_gene: TRBV7-8
j_gene: TRBJ1-1
d_gene: TRBD1
CDR3aa: CATAWGQVNTEAFF
CDR3nt: TGTGCCACCGCCTGGGGACAGGTGAACACTGAAGCTTTCTTT

abundance: .
v_gene: TRBV5-1
j_gene: TRBJ1-2
d_gene: TRBD1
CDR3aa: CASSLGQGGYTF
CDR3nt: TGCGCCAGCAGCCTCGGACAGGGCGGCTACACCTTC

abundance: .
v_gene: TRBV6-6
j_gene: TRBJ1-1
d_gene: .
CDR3aa: CASREGYTEAFF
CDR3nt: TGTGCCAGCAGGGAGGGATACACTGAAGCTTTCTTT

abundance: .
v_gene: TRBV5-8
j_gene: TRBJ2-3
d_gene: .
CDR3aa: CASSLAGGSPDTQYF
CDR3nt: TGTGCCAGCAGCTTGGCAGGAGGCAGCCCAGATACGCAGTATTTT

abundance: .
v_gene: TRBV2
j_gene: TRBJ1-3
d_gene: .
CDR3aa: CASSPGAYPTSGNTIYF
CDR3nt: TGTGCCAGCAGCCCAGGGGCTTATCCAACCTCTGGAAACACCATATATTTT

abundance: .
v_gene: TRBV19
j_gene: TRBJ2-4
d_gene: TRBD2
CDR3aa: CASSSSTSGGINIQYF
CDR3nt: TGTGCCAGTAGTTCCTCGACTAGCGGGGGGATCAACATTCAGTACTTC

abundance: .
v_gene: TRBV19
j_gene: TRBJ2-1
d_gene: TRBD2
CDR3aa: CASSQLAGSYNEQFF
CDR3nt: TGTGCCAGTAGTCAACTAGCGGGTTCCTACAATGAGCAGTTCTTC

abundance: .
v_gene: TRBV9
j_gene: TRBJ2-3
d_gene: .
CDR3aa: CASSVGPSTDTQYF
CDR3nt: TGTGCCAGCAGCGTAGGGCCAAGCACAGATACGCAGTATTTT

abundance: .
v_gene: TRBV5-1
j_gene: TRBJ1-4
d_gene: TRBD1
CDR3aa: CASSSGQGREKLFF
CDR3nt: TGCGCCAGCAGCTCGGGACAGGGGAGAGAAAAACTGTTTTTT

abundance: few
v_gene: TRBV5-1
j_gene: TRBJ2-1
d_gene: .
CDR3aa: CASSLFSSSTGNEQFF
CDR3nt: TGCGCCAGCAGCTTGTTTTCCAGTTCCACCGGGAATGAGCAGTTCTTC

abundance: .
v_gene: TRBV11-1
j_gene: TRBJ2-6
d_gene: .
CDR3aa: CASSLVPLSSGANVLTF
CDR3nt: TGTGCCAGCAGCTTAGTGCCCTTGAGCTCTGGGGCCAACGTCCTGACTTTC

abundance: .
v_gene: TRBV9
j_gene: TRBJ2-3
d_gene: .
CDR3aa: CASSDRTGTDTQYF
CDR3nt: TGTGCCAGCAGCGACCGGACAGGCACAGATACGCAGTATTTT

abundance: .
v_gene: TRBV30
j_gene: TRBJ1-5
d_gene: TRBD1
CDR3aa: CAWNDRGSDQPQHF
CDR3nt: TGTGCCTGGAATGACAGGGGGTCCGATCAGCCCCAGCATTTT